What follows is one TCR beta chain and its context. Its antigen is currently unknown. Deletions cut 2 bases from V and 0 bases from J, with 6 bases between. Per the germline V gene, CDR1 is SGHTA and CDR2 is FQGTGA. CDR3 size: 14 residues. Expressed TCRB transcripts were sequenced, since all the RNA that had been isolated was reverse transcribed. Clones were read by immunoSEQ multiplex PCR, and TCRdb kept only the in-frame ones, dropping some. The sample yields 150,000 to 190,000 clones, 10% seen once. The sample originates from a study of beta chain features in type 1 diabetes. As for the study in general: Patients did not differ from healthy donors in age, gender or cell yield. Study findings and constraints: TCRB CDR3s were moderately but significantly shorter in Type 1 diabetes patients in all four CD4+ subsets. Diminished insertions and augmented deletions at VDJ junctions characterized type 1 diabetes patients.

CD4+ naive, central memory, regulatory and stem cell-like memory subsets were isolated by sorting on CD45RO/CCR7/CD25/CD127/CD95/CD27. Purities in excess of 95% were seen in all sorted populations. This receptor was identified in a man aged 25 to 40 with type 1 diabetes. The chain couples TRBV7-3 to TRBJ2-3, with D unresolved. Input material: central memory CD4+ T cells from blood. CDR3 DNA: TGTGCCAGCAGCTTATACGGGAGCACAGATACGCAGTATTTT. It yields the protein CASSLYGSTDTQYF.